The clone carrying this T cell receptor (beta chain) has only one observation. This record belongs to a study of blood T cell repertoires in COVID-19. Clinical histories supplied by participants themselves formed the basis of cohort assignment. Trimming left V 0 bases short and J 8 bases short, with 5 bases between. CDR3 length: 12 residues. Per germline, CDR1 LNHNV and CDR2 YYDKDF (reference sequence). Clones were read by immunoSEQ multiplex PCR, and TCRdb kept only the in-frame ones, dropping some. The sample comprises 180,000 or so clones, roughly 84% of which are singletons, and roughly 7% rests with the top ten.

This receptor was taken from a middle-aged man who had recovered from COVID-19. This chain joins TRBV15 and TRBJ2-1; D unresolved. The sequenced material came from PBMCs or T cells enriched from blood (not recorded which). CDR3 protein: CATSRDLYEQFF. For the CDR3, the DNA is TGTGCCACCAGCAGAGATCTGTATGAGCAGTTCTTC.